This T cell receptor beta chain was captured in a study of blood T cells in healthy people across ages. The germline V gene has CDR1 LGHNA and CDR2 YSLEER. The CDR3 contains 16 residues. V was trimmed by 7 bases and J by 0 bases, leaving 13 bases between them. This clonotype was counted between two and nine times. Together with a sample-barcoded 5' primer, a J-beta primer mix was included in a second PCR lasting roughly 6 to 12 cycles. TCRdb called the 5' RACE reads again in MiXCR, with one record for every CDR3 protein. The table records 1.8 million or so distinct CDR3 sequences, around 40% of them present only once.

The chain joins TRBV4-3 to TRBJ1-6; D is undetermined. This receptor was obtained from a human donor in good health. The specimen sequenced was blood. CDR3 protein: CASNKEWSSYNSPLHF. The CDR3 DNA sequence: TGCGCCAGCAACAAAGAGTGGAGCTCCTATAATTCACCCCTCCACTTT.